This paragraph covers one T cell receptor beta chain sequence. These data belong to a study of blood T cell repertoires in COVID-19. Across the whole study: Material from acute and convalescent COVID-19 was sourced from the United States, Italy and Spain. T cells, B-cell-depleted T cells, or PBMCs provided the cDNA or gDNA that served as material.

The germline CDR1 and CDR2 sequences are SEHNR and FQNEAQ (reference sequence). The ends lost 5 bases at V and 4 bases at J; junction bases unmatched: 7. The CDR3 is made up of 15 amino acids. In the original analysis: By means of reference gene primer amplification, nucleated cell counts were estimated. Sequencing used immunoSEQ multiplex PCR; TCRdb keeps in-frame clones, though not all of them. Clonal size and the V and J genes are those of that table, whereas D and trimming came from the DNA. The sample lists a few hundred thousand clones; 70% to 90% were seen once. V gene TRBV7-9 combines with J gene TRBJ1-2; 10 positions match TRBD1. This clonotype was sampled from a man aged 35 to 55 with acute or convalescent COVID-19. The sequenced material came from peripheral blood. CDR3 loop: CASSPRQGALYGYTF. The CDR3 region has the DNA TGTGCCAGCAGCCCCAGACAGGGGGCTCTCTATGGCTACACCTTC.